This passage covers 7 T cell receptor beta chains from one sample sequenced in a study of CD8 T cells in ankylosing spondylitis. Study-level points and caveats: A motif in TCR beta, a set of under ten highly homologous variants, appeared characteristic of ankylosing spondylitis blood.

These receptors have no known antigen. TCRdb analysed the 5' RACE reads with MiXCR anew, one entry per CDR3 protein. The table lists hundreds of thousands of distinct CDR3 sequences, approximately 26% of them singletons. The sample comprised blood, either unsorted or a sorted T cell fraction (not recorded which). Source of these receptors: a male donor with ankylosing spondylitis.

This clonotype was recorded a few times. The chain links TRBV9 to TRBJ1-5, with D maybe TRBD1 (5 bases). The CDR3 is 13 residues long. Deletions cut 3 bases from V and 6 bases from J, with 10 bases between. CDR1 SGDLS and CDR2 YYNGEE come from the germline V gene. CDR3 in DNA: TGTGCCAGCAGCGCAACCGACAGTCAGCCCCAGCATTTT. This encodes CASSATDSQPQHF.

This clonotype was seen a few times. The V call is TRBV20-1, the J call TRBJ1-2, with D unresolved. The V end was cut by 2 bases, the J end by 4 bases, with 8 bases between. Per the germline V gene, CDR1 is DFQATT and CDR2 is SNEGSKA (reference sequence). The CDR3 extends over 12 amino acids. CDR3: CSARLGSYGYTF. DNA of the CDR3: TGCAGTGCTAGATTGGGGTCCTATGGCTACACCTTC.

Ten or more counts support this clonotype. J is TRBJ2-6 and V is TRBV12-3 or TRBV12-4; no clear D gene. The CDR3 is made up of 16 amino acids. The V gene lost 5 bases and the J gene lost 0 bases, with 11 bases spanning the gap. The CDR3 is CASSPRTVSGANVLTF. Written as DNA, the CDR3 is TGTGCCAGCAGTCCCCGGACCGTCTCTGGGGCCAACGTCCTGACTTTC.

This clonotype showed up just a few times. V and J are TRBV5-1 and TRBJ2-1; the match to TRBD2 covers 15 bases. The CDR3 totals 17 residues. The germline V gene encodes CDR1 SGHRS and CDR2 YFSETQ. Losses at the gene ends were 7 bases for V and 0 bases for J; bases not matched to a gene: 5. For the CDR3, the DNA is TGCGCCAGCTCCGGGACTAGCGGGAGGTACTCCTACAATGAGCAGTTCTTC. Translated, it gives CASSGTSGRYSYNEQFF. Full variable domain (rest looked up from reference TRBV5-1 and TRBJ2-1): KAGVTQTPRYLIKTRGQQVTLSCSPISGHRSVSWYQQTPGQGLQFLFEYFSETQRNKGNFPGRFSGRQFSNSRSEMNVSTLELGDSALYLCASSGTSGRYSYNEQFFGPGTRLTVL.

Here the CDR3 DNA reads TGTGCCAGCAGTTCCCCCCGCTCGGTGGGGGACGAGCAGTACTTC. Its translation: CASSSPRSVGDEQYF. The J gene is TRBJ2-7, the V gene TRBV27, with D tentatively TRBD1 or TRBD2 (5 bases each). Germline CDR1 reads MNHEY; CDR2 reads SMNVEV (reference sequence). This CDR3 has 15 amino acids. V was clipped by 4 bases and J by 5 bases, with 18 bases between them.

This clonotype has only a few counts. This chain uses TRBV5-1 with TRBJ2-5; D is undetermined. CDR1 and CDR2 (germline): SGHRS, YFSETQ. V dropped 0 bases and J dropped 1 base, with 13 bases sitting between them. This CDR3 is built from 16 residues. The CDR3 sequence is CASSLGGQVFQETQYF. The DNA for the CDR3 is TGCGCCAGCAGCTTGGGTGGCCAGGTTTTCCAAGAGACCCAGTACTTC.

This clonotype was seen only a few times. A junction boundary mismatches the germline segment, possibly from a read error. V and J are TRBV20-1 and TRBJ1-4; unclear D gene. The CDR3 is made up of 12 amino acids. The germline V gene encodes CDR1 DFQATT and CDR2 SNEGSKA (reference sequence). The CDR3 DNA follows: TGCAGTGCCAGAGGATTAGCTGAAAAACTGTTTTTT. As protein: CSARGLAEKLFF.